These T cell receptor beta chains were read from a single sample in a study of cytomegalovirus exposure and HLA in healthy donors. Sequencing used immunoSEQ multiplex PCR; TCRdb keeps in-frame clones, though not all of them. The data include around 50,000 clones; the top ten clones carry about a sixth. Sequenced material: PBMCs. The source is a male donor in good health and CMV-seronegative. CDR3s include the opening cysteine and the closing phenylalanine or tryptophan. The D gene is left open where the match is weak.

j_gene: TRBJ2-7
v_gene: TRBV5-8
d_gene: TRBD2
CDR3aa: CASTLGRGGSYEQYF
CDR3nt: TGTGCCAGCACCCTCGGGCGGGGGGGCTCCTACGAGCAGTACTTC

j_gene: TRBJ2-7
v_gene: TRBV4-1
d_gene: -
CDR3aa: CASSSGTSEQYF
CDR3nt: TGCGCCAGCAGCTCCGGGACTTCCGAGCAGTACTTC

j_gene: TRBJ1-1
v_gene: TRBV27
d_gene: -
CDR3aa: CASTLNRGNTEAFF
CDR3nt: TGTGCCAGCACCCTGAATCGGGGGAACACTGAAGCTTTCTTT

j_gene: TRBJ1-4
v_gene: TRBV7-2
d_gene: -
CDR3aa: CASSISGDEKLFF
CDR3nt: TGTGCCAGCAGCATCTCGGGGGATGAAAAACTGTTTTTT

j_gene: TRBJ2-7
v_gene: TRBV6-1
d_gene: -
CDR3aa: CASSEQKSSYEQYF
CDR3nt: TGTGCCAGCAGTGAACAGAAATCCTCCTACGAGCAGTACTTC

j_gene: TRBJ1-2
v_gene: TRBV18
d_gene: TRBD1
CDR3aa: CASSLGTGTGARGYTF
CDR3nt: TGTGCCAGCTCACTCGGGACCGGGACAGGGGCCCGTGGCTACACCTTC

j_gene: TRBJ2-5
v_gene: TRBV30
d_gene: TRBD2
CDR3aa: CARSERGRKETQYF
CDR3nt: TGTGCCAGATCGGAGCGGGGGAGGAAAGAGACCCAGTACTTC

j_gene: TRBJ2-2
v_gene: TRBV19
d_gene: TRBD2
CDR3aa: CASSIVSGGAGELFF
CDR3nt: TGTGCCAGTAGTATAGTCAGCGGGGGGGCCGGGGAGCTGTTTTTT

j_gene: TRBJ1-2
v_gene: TRBV6-1
d_gene: TRBD1
CDR3aa: CASRETGEPLGYTF
CDR3nt: TGTGCCAGCAGGGAGACAGGGGAGCCGCTTGGCTACACCTTC

j_gene: TRBJ2-7
v_gene: TRBV11-1
d_gene: -
CDR3aa: CASSLAGSYEQYF
CDR3nt: TGTGCCAGCAGCTTAGCCGGCTCCTACGAGCAGTACTTC

j_gene: TRBJ2-7
v_gene: TRBV18
d_gene: -
CDR3aa: CASSPGTTYEQYF
CDR3nt: TGTGCCAGCTCACCCGGGACAACCTACGAGCAGTACTTC

j_gene: TRBJ1-5
v_gene: TRBV6-5
d_gene: -
CDR3aa: CASSYSWGGNQPQHF
CDR3nt: TGTGCCAGCAGTTACTCCTGGGGGGGCAATCAGCCCCAGCATTTT

j_gene: TRBJ1-1
v_gene: TRBV19
d_gene: -
CDR3aa: CASSNVRGGGTEAFF
CDR3nt: TGTGCCAGTAGTAATGTCAGGGGCGGAGGCACTGAAGCTTTCTTT

j_gene: TRBJ1-6
v_gene: TRBV2
d_gene: -
CDR3aa: CASRYRENSPLHF
CDR3nt: TGTGCCAGCAGGTACAGGGAAAATTCACCCCTCCACTTT

j_gene: TRBJ1-4
v_gene: TRBV4-2
d_gene: -
CDR3aa: CASSQALGATNEKLFF
CDR3nt: TGTGCCAGCAGCCAAGCTTTGGGCGCAACTAATGAAAAACTGTTTTTT

j_gene: TRBJ1-1
v_gene: TRBV27
d_gene: TRBD1
CDR3aa: CASSFGTVRTEAFF
CDR3nt: TGTGCCAGCAGTTTCGGGACAGTCAGAACTGAAGCTTTCTTT

j_gene: TRBJ1-2
v_gene: TRBV4-1
d_gene: -
CDR3aa: CASSHGTGGNYGYTF
CDR3nt: TGCGCCAGCAGCCATGGTACCGGGGGGAACTATGGCTACACCTTC

j_gene: TRBJ1-1
v_gene: TRBV30
d_gene: TRBD1
CDR3aa: CAWRQGAGYTEAFF
CDR3nt: TGTGCCTGGAGGCAGGGGGCCGGGTACACTGAAGCTTTCTTT

j_gene: TRBJ1-4
v_gene: TRBV6-6
d_gene: TRBD1
CDR3aa: CASSGGTAVLNEKLFF
CDR3nt: TGTGCCAGCAGTGGTGGGACAGCAGTTCTAAATGAAAAACTGTTTTTT

j_gene: TRBJ2-6
v_gene: TRBV9
d_gene: -
CDR3aa: CASSAWFQGIGANVLTF
CDR3nt: TGTGCCAGCAGCGCATGGTTCCAGGGAATAGGGGCCAACGTCCTGACTTTC

j_gene: TRBJ2-1
v_gene: TRBV6-6
d_gene: -
CDR3aa: CASSYYQRNEQFF
CDR3nt: TGTGCCAGCAGTTACTACCAGCGGAATGAGCAGTTCTTC

j_gene: TRBJ1-1
v_gene: TRBV6-5
d_gene: TRBD1
CDR3aa: CATNRGKDTEAFF
CDR3nt: TGTGCCACGAACAGGGGGAAAGACACTGAAGCTTTCTTT

j_gene: TRBJ2-3
v_gene: TRBV4-3
d_gene: TRBD1
CDR3aa: CASSQIGTGEPDTQYF
CDR3nt: TGCGCCAGCAGCCAAATCGGGACAGGGGAACCTGATACGCAGTATTTT

j_gene: TRBJ2-4
v_gene: TRBV6-6
d_gene: TRBD1
CDR3aa: CASSLDRGNIQYF
CDR3nt: TGTGCCAGCAGCCTTGACAGGGGGAACATTCAGTACTTC

j_gene: TRBJ1-4
v_gene: TRBV6-1
d_gene: -
CDR3aa: CASNGGRGYEKLFF
CDR3nt: TGTGCCAGCAACGGCGGCAGGGGTTATGAAAAACTGTTTTTT

j_gene: TRBJ1-2
v_gene: TRBV27
d_gene: -
CDR3aa: CASSLQPTGFYGYTF
CDR3nt: TGTGCCAGCAGTCTCCAGCCGACAGGTTTTTATGGCTACACCTTC

j_gene: TRBJ2-3
v_gene: TRBV14
d_gene: TRBD2
CDR3aa: CASSQVLAGVTDTQYF
CDR3nt: TGTGCCAGCAGCCAAGTACTAGCGGGGGTCACAGATACGCAGTATTTT

j_gene: TRBJ1-5
v_gene: TRBV11-2
d_gene: -
CDR3aa: CASSLDNNQPQHF
CDR3nt: TGTGCCAGCAGCTTAGACAACAATCAGCCCCAGCATTTT

j_gene: TRBJ1-6
v_gene: TRBV9
d_gene: TRBD1
CDR3aa: CASSAGDRSSYNSPLHF
CDR3nt: TGTGCCAGCAGCGCGGGGGACAGGAGCTCCTATAATTCACCCCTCCACTTT

j_gene: TRBJ2-7
v_gene: TRBV7-7
d_gene: TRBD1
CDR3aa: CASSPATGAGEQYF
CDR3nt: TGTGCTAGCAGCCCTGCGACAGGGGCGGGCGAGCAGTACTTC

j_gene: TRBJ2-7
v_gene: TRBV13
d_gene: TRBD1
CDR3aa: CASSLMTGGESYF
CDR3nt: TGTGCCAGCAGTTTGATGACAGGGGGTGAGTCGTACTTC

j_gene: TRBJ2-5
v_gene: TRBV7-6
d_gene: -
CDR3aa: CASSLSQGGKETQYF
CDR3nt: TGTGCCAGCAGCTTATCCCAGGGTGGAAAAGAGACCCAGTACTTC

j_gene: TRBJ1-1
v_gene: TRBV5-1
d_gene: -
CDR3aa: CASSLSKMNTEAFF
CDR3nt: TGCGCCAGCAGCTTAAGCAAGATGAACACTGAAGCTTTCTTT

j_gene: TRBJ2-3
v_gene: TRBV2
d_gene: TRBD2
CDR3aa: CASRWGTSGLTDTQYF
CDR3nt: TGTGCCAGCAGATGGGGGACTAGCGGCCTCACAGATACGCAGTATTTT

j_gene: TRBJ2-1
v_gene: TRBV11-3
d_gene: -
CDR3aa: CASSSEGATSYNEQFF
CDR3nt: TGTGCCAGCAGCTCCGAGGGAGCGACGTCCTACAATGAGCAGTTCTTC

j_gene: TRBJ2-7
v_gene: TRBV6-1
d_gene: TRBD1
CDR3aa: CASSERRQGTGEQYF
CDR3nt: TGTGCCAGCAGTGAACGACGACAGGGGACGGGTGAGCAGTACTTC

j_gene: TRBJ1-5
v_gene: TRBV4-1
d_gene: -
CDR3aa: CASSQETVFNQPQHF
CDR3nt: TGCGCCAGCAGCCAAGAGACAGTCTTCAATCAGCCCCAGCATTTT

j_gene: TRBJ1-3
v_gene: TRBV5-1
d_gene: -
CDR3aa: CASRTVQGSGNTIYF
CDR3nt: TGCGCCAGCAGGACGGTCCAGGGCTCTGGAAACACCATATATTTT

j_gene: TRBJ2-1
v_gene: TRBV10-3
d_gene: -
CDR3aa: CAISAGVSPYNEQFF
CDR3nt: TGTGCCATCAGTGCAGGGGTCTCGCCTTACAATGAGCAGTTCTTC

j_gene: TRBJ2-7
v_gene: TRBV4-1
d_gene: -
CDR3aa: CASSQVPGYEQYF
CDR3nt: TGCGCCAGCAGCCAAGTTCCCGGGTACGAGCAGTACTTC

j_gene: TRBJ1-5
v_gene: TRBV7-2
d_gene: TRBD1
CDR3aa: CASSLVGQGDQPQHF
CDR3nt: TGTGCCAGCAGCTTAGTGGGGCAGGGGGATCAGCCCCAGCATTTT

j_gene: TRBJ2-7
v_gene: TRBV4-3
d_gene: TRBD2
CDR3aa: CASSQAGTSGYEQYF
CDR3nt: TGCGCCAGCAGCCAAGCCGGGACTAGCGGATACGAGCAGTACTTC

j_gene: TRBJ1-6
v_gene: TRBV6-1
d_gene: TRBD1
CDR3aa: CASSAYWTGGDSPLHF
CDR3nt: TGTGCCAGCAGTGCCTACTGGACAGGCGGGGATTCACCCCTCCACTTT

j_gene: TRBJ1-1
v_gene: TRBV7-2
d_gene: -
CDR3aa: CASSSRPGGWVNTEAFF
CDR3nt: TGTGCCAGCAGCTCCCGGCCGGGGGGGTGGGTCAACACTGAAGCTTTCTTT

j_gene: TRBJ1-1
v_gene: TRBV7-8
d_gene: -
CDR3aa: CASSLSENTEAFF
CDR3nt: TGTGCCAGCAGCTTATCAGAGAACACTGAAGCTTTCTTT

j_gene: TRBJ1-2
v_gene: TRBV27
d_gene: -
CDR3aa: CASSSGGSYYGYTF
CDR3nt: TGTGCCAGCAGTTCGGGGGGTTCCTACTATGGCTACACCTTC

j_gene: TRBJ2-2
v_gene: TRBV18
d_gene: TRBD1
CDR3aa: CASSPIGTGGNTGELFF
CDR3nt: TGTGCCAGCTCACCAATCGGGACAGGGGGTAACACCGGGGAGCTGTTTTTT

j_gene: TRBJ2-1
v_gene: TRBV5-6
d_gene: TRBD1
CDR3aa: CASSPPGDRAYNEQFF
CDR3nt: TGTGCCAGCAGCCCCCCCGGGGACAGGGCCTACAATGAGCAGTTCTTC

j_gene: TRBJ2-2
v_gene: TRBV5-1
d_gene: -
CDR3aa: CASSLADRETGELFF
CDR3nt: TGCGCCAGCAGCTTGGCGGACAGAGAAACCGGGGAGCTGTTTTTT